These T cell receptor beta chains were read from a single sample in a study of T-cell reconstitution after alpha-beta-depleted transplantation in children. TCRdb itself ran the PCR reads through MiXCR, one entry per CDR3 protein. The sample shows around 210,000 distinct CDR3 sequences, around 7% of them seen only once. The sequencing here drew on PBMCs, taken before TCRalphabeta/CD19-depleted stem cell transplant. The receptors come from a boy aged 2 to 10 with acute lymphoblastic leukemia, due to receive a stem cell transplant. Each CDR3 is given with its conserved first and last residue. D genes are given only for firm matches. Only some rows state a clone size, as once, few, many or a class for expanded clones.

many	TRBV16	TRBJ2-7	-	CASSQQGRPPYEQYF	TGTGCCAGCAGCCAACAGGGCAGGCCTCCCTACGAGCAGTACTTC
few	TRBV18	TRBJ2-4	-	CASSPVPIQPVAKNIQYF	TGTGCCAGCTCACCAGTCCCCATACAGCCAGTAGCCAAAAACATTCAGTACTTC
few	TRBV4-3	TRBJ2-7	TRBD1	CASRDRRRQGTYEQYF	TGCGCCAGCAGGGACCGCCGGCGACAGGGGACCTACGAGCAGTACTTC
-	TRBV30	TRBJ1-1	-	CAWSGGINTEAFF	TGTGCCTGGAGTGGGGGCATAAACACTGAAGCTTTCTTT
many	TRBV20-1	TRBJ2-3	-	CSARPLETQYF	TGCAGTGCCCGCCCCCTAGAAACGCAGTATTTT
few	TRBV7-9	TRBJ2-5	TRBD2	CASSSTSAGGFQETQYF	TGTGCCAGCAGCTCTACGTCGGCGGGAGGGTTCCAAGAGACCCAGTACTTC
-	TRBV7-9	TRBJ2-1	-	CASSLQGLGNEQFF	TGTGCCAGCAGCTTACAGGGTCTCGGCAATGAGCAGTTCTTC
few	TRBV6-5	TRBJ1-1	-	CASSPRTGENTEAFF	TGTGCCAGCAGTCCCCGGACGGGGGAGAACACTGAAGCTTTCTTT
-	TRBV4-2	TRBJ2-7	-	CASSPWYGSPYEQYF	TGTGCCAGCAGCCCTTGGTACGGATCCCCCTACGAGCAGTACTTC
many	TRBV4-2	TRBJ2-3	-	CASSWGFSTDTQYF	TGTGCCAGCAGCTGGGGGTTTAGCACAGATACGCAGTATTTT
many	TRBV7-8	TRBJ2-1	TRBD1	CASSLLPFRGPHNEQFF	TGTGCCAGCAGCTTGCTTCCTTTCAGGGGGCCCCACAATGAGCAGTTCTTC
many	TRBV28	TRBJ1-2	-	CASSLYAYGYTF	TGTGCCAGCAGTTTATACGCTTATGGCTACACCTTC
many	TRBV28	TRBJ1-1	TRBD1	CASSPGQGTEAFF	TGTGCCAGCAGTCCGGGACAGGGCACTGAAGCTTTCTTT
many	TRBV29-1	TRBJ2-7	-	CSVLTLGSYEQYF	TGCAGCGTCCTGACTCTGGGCTCCTACGAGCAGTACTTC
many	TRBV5-1	TRBJ2-1	-	CASSPLVGPDGEQFF	TGCGCCAGCAGCCCCCTGGTGGGACCGGATGGCGAGCAGTTCTTC
many	TRBV4-3	TRBJ2-5	-	CASSLRSGQGETQYF	TGCGCCAGCAGCCTCCGCTCCGGTCAGGGAGAGACCCAGTACTTC
many	TRBV20-1	TRBJ2-1	-	CSAREGPADNEQFF	TGCAGTGCTAGAGAAGGGCCAGCCGACAATGAGCAGTTCTTC
-	TRBV20-1	TRBJ2-3	TRBD2	CSASVTSGVTDTQYF	TGCAGTGCTAGTGTCACTAGCGGGGTCACAGATACGCAGTATTTT
-	TRBV6-2/TRBV6-3	TRBJ2-3	TRBD2	CASSPVAGGVPGRDTQYF	TGTGCCAGCAGCCCTGTGGCGGGGGGGGTCCCGGGTCGAGATACGCAGTATTTT
many	TRBV6-5	TRBJ2-6	-	CASSYSNGIGGANVLTF	TGTGCCAGCAGTTACTCTAACGGGATCGGTGGGGCCAACGTCCTGACTTTC
-	TRBV5-5	TRBJ1-6	-	CASSQGTPHNSPLHF	TGTGCCAGCAGCCAGGGGACTCCCCATAATTCACCCCTCCACTTT
many	TRBV5-1	TRBJ1-3	-	CASRSSSGNTIYF	TGCGCCAGCAGAAGCAGTAGCGGAAACACCATATATTTT
many	TRBV5-1	TRBJ1-2	-	CASSLGTADYGYTF	TGCGCCAGCAGCCTGGGTACAGCGGACTATGGCTACACCTTC
few	TRBV27	TRBJ2-1	TRBD1	CASSSTGANEQFF	TGTGCCAGCAGCTCGACAGGGGCGAATGAGCAGTTCTTC
many	TRBV10-2	TRBJ1-6	-	CAIEASSYNSPLHF	TGCGCCATCGAAGCGAGCTCCTATAATTCACCCCTCCACTTT
few	TRBV20-1	TRBJ2-7	TRBD2	CSACWLAGEDYEQYF	TGCAGTGCTTGTTGGCTAGCGGGAGAGGACTACGAGCAGTACTTC
-	TRBV7-9	TRBJ1-5	TRBD1	CASSRGTGLRDQPQHF	TGTGCCAGCAGCCGCGGGACAGGGCTGCGGGATCAGCCCCAGCATTTT
few	TRBV15	TRBJ1-2	-	CATSRDRNGYTF	TGTGCCACCAGCAGAGACCGGAACGGCTACACCTTC
many	TRBV28	TRBJ2-7	-	CASSPQGLEQYF	TGTGCCAGCAGCCCACAGGGTCTCGAGCAGTACTTC
many	TRBV28	TRBJ1-2	-	CASSLVGAGNYGYTF	TGTGCCAGCAGTTTGGTGGGAGCAGGGAACTATGGCTACACCTTC
-	TRBV6-6	TRBJ2-7	TRBD1	CASGTVFYEQYF	TGTGCCAGCGGGACAGTTTTCTACGAGCAGTACTTC
many	TRBV7-3	TRBJ1-4	-	CASSPARGEKLFF	TGTGCCAGCAGCCCTGCCAGGGGTGAAAAACTGTTTTTT